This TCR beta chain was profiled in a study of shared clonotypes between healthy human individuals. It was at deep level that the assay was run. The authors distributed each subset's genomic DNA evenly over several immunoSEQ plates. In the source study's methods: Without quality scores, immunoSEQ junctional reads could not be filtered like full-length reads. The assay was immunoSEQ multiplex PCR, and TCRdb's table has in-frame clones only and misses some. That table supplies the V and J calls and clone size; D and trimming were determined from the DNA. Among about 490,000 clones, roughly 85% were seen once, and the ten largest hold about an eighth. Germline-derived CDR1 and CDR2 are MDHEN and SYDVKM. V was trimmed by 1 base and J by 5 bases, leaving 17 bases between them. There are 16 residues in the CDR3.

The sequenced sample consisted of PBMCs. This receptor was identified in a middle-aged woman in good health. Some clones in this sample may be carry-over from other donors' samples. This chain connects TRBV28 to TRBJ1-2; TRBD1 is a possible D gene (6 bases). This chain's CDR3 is CASSLSSRGGGYGYTF. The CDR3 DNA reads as TGTGCCAGCAGTTTATCCTCTCGGGGGGGCGGGTATGGCTACACCTTC.